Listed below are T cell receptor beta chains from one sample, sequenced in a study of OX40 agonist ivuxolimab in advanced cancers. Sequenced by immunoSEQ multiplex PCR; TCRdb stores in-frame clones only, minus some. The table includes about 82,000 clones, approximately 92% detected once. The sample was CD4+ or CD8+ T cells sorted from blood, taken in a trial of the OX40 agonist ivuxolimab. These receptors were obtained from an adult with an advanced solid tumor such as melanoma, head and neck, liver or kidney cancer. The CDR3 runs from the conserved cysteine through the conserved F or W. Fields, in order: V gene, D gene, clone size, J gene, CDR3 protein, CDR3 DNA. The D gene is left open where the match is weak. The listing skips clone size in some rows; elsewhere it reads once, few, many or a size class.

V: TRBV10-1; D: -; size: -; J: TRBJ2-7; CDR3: CASSSQGYEQYF; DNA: TGCGCCAGCAGTTCCCAGGGGTACGAGCAGTACTTC
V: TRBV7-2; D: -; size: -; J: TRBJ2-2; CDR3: CASSLGDGRGELFF; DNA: TGTGCCAGCAGCTTAGGAGACGGCAGAGGGGAGCTGTTTTTT
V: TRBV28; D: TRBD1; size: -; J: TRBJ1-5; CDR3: CASSPSGTVLKQPQHF; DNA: TGTGCCAGCAGCCCTTCCGGGACAGTTTTAAAGCAGCCCCAGCATTTT
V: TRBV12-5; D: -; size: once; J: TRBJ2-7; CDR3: CASGLAGGREQYF; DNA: TGTGCTAGTGGTTTGGCAGGAGGGAGGGAGCAGTACTTC
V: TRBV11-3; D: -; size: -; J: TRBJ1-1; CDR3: CASSSWGITTEAFF; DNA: TGTGCCAGCAGCTCTTGGGGGATTACCACTGAAGCTTTCTTT
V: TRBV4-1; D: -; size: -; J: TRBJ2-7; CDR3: CASSQVWLNDEQYF; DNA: TGCGCCAGCAGCCAAGTGTGGTTGAACGACGAGCAGTACTTC
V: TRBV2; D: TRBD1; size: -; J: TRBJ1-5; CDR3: CASSRRQGEGAQPQHF; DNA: TGTGCCAGCAGTAGACGACAGGGGGAAGGGGCCCAGCCCCAGCATTTT
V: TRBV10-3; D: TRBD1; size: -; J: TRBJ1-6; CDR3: CAISESKGQAYSPLHF; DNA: TGTGCCATCAGTGAGTCGAAGGGACAGGCATATTCACCCCTCCACTTT
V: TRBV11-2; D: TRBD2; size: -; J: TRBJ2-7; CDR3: CASSLAAGGPYEQYF; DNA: TGTGCCAGCAGCTTGGCAGCGGGAGGGCCCTACGAGCAGTACTTC
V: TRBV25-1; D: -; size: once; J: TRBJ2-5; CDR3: CAPRRLYQETQYF; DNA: TGTGCCCCACGTAGGCTGTACCAAGAGACCCAGTACTTC
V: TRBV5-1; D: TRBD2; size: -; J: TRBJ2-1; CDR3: CASSLGLAGVNEQFF; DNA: TGCGCCAGCAGCTTGGGCCTAGCGGGAGTAAATGAGCAGTTCTTC
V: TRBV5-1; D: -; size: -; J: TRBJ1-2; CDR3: CASSYGDYGYTF; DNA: TGCGCCAGCAGCTATGGAGACTATGGCTACACCTTC
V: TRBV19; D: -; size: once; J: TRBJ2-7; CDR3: CASSIGMKVGPSEQYF; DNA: TGTGCCAGTAGTATAGGGATGAAAGTAGGGCCCTCCGAGCAGTACTTC
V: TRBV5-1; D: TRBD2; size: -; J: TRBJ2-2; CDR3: CASSPRLAGDSRELFF; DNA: TGCGCCAGCAGCCCACGACTAGCGGGTGATTCTAGGGAGCTGTTTTTT
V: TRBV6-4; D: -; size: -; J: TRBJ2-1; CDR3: CASSSASSGQYNEQFF; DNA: TGTGCCAGCAGTTCAGCCTCCTCAGGACAGTACAATGAGCAGTTCTTC
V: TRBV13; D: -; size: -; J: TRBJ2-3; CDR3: CASSLRSGPSADTQYF; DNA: TGTGCCAGCAGCTTGAGGAGCGGACCTAGCGCAGATACGCAGTATTTT
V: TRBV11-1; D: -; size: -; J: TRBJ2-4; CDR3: CASTGSIKRHIQYF; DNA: TGTGCCAGCACGGGGAGCATTAAACGGCACATTCAGTACTTC
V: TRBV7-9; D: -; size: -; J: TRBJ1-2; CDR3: CASSPLGRGDGYTF; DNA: TGTGCCAGCAGCCCCCTGGGCAGGGGAGATGGCTACACCTTC
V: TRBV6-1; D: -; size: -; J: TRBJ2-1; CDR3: CASSGDRGGGRAGNEQFF; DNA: TGTGCCAGCAGTGGGGACAGGGGTGGCGGGAGGGCAGGAAATGAGCAGTTCTTC
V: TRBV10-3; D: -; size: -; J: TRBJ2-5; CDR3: CAISGAIGLPETQYF; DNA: TGTGCCATCAGTGGGGCAATAGGACTGCCAGAGACCCAGTACTTC
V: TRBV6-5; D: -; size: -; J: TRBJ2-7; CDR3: CASTNGSPGAYEQYF; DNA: TGTGCCAGCACCAACGGGTCCCCCGGGGCCTACGAGCAGTACTTC
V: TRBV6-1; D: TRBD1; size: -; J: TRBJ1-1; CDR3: CARGTGVLVSTEAFF; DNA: TGTGCCAGAGGGACAGGGGTTTTGGTAAGCACTGAAGCTTTCTTT
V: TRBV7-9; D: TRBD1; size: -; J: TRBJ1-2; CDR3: CASSLGTGGGYTF; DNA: TGTGCCAGCAGCTTAGGGACAGGCGGTGGCTACACCTTC
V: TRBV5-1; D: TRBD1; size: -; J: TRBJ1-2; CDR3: CASANPGQAKSIYGYTF; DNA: TGCGCCAGCGCCAACCCCGGACAGGCGAAAAGTATCTATGGCTACACCTTC
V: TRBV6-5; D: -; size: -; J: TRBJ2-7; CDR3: CASSRDLIKLEQYF; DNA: TGTGCCAGCAGTCGGGACCTTATTAAACTCGAGCAGTACTTC
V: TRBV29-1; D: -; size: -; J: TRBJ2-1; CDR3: CSVERLVNEQFF; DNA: TGCAGCGTCGAAAGACTAGTCAATGAGCAGTTCTTC
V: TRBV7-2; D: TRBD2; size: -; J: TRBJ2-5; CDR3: CASSFRSSGSGGTQYF; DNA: TGTGCCAGCAGCTTTCGGAGTAGCGGGAGTGGAGGGACCCAGTACTTC
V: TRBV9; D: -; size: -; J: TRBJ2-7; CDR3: CASSDSAASYEQYF; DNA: TGTGCCAGCAGCGATTCAGCAGCTTCCTACGAGCAGTACTTC
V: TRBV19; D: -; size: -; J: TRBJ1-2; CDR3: CASSNQFAGYTF; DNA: TGTGCCAGTAGTAACCAATTTGCTGGCTACACCTTC
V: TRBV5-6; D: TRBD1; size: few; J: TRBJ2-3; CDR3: CASSWTGTVTLVRTDTQYF; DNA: TGTGCCAGCAGCTGGACCGGGACAGTCACATTAGTTCGCACAGATACGCAGTATTTT
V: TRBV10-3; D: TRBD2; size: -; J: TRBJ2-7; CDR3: CAIRPGLANIHEQYF; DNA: TGTGCCATCAGACCGGGACTAGCAAATATCCACGAGCAGTACTTC
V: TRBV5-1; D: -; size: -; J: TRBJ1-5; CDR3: CASSQDPSSNQPQHF; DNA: TGCGCCAGCAGCCAGGACCCCTCTAGCAATCAGCCCCAGCATTTT
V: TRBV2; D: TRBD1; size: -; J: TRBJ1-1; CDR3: CASRMTGGAKTEAFF; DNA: TGTGCCAGCAGGATGACAGGGGGCGCAAAAACTGAAGCTTTCTTT
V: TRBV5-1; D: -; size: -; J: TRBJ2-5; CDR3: CASSLVGGGFETQYF; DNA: TGCGCCAGCAGCTTGGTCGGCGGGGGCTTCGAGACCCAGTACTTC
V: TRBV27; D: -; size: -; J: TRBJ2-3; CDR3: CASSLTPLETDTQYF; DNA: TGTGCCAGCAGTTTGACTCCCTTAGAAACAGATACGCAGTATTTT
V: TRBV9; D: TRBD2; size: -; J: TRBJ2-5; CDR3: CASSVGAGGRETQYF; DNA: TGTGCCAGCAGCGTAGGCGCGGGGGGCAGGGAGACCCAGTACTTC
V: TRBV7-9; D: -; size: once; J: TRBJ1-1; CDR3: CASSPQALGTEAFF; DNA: TGTGCCAGCAGTCCACAGGCTTTAGGTACTGAAGCTTTCTTT
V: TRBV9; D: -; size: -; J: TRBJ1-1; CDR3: CASSVGIGGNTEAFF; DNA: TGTGCCAGCAGCGTAGGGATCGGAGGGAACACTGAAGCTTTCTTT
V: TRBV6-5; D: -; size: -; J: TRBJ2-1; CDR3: CASSSQFGLTDNEQFF; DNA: TGTGCCAGCAGTTCTCAATTCGGGCTGACGGACAATGAGCAGTTCTTC
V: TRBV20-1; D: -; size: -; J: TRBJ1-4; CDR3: CSAREKLFF; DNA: TGCAGTGCTCGTGAAAAACTGTTTTTT
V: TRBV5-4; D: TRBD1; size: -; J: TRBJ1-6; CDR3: CASRPSQGVDSPLHF; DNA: TGTGCCAGCAGACCCTCCCAGGGGGTCGATTCACCCCTCCACTTT
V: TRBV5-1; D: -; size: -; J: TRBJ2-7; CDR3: CASRQDIYEQYF; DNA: TGCGCCAGCAGACAAGACATCTACGAGCAGTACTTC
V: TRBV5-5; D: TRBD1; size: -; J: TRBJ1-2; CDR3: CASSSDRGYGYTF; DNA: TGTGCCAGCAGCTCGGACAGGGGCTATGGCTACACCTTC
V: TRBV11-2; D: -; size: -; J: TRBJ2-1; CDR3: CASSSGGGLNNEQFF; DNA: TGTGCCAGCAGCTCAGGAGGTGGCTTGAACAATGAGCAGTTCTTC
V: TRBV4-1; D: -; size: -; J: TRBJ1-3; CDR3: CASSPTPVGAGSGNTIYF; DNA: TGCGCCAGCAGCCCGACGCCGGTCGGTGCGGGCTCTGGAAACACCATATATTTT
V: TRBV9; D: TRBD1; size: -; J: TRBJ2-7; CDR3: CASSVRDRGHEQYF; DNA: TGTGCCAGCAGCGTCCGGGACAGGGGGCACGAGCAGTACTTC
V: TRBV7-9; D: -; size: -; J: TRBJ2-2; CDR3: CASSPPGGVNTGELFF; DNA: TGTGCCAGCAGCCCTCCCGGGGGAGTAAACACCGGGGAGCTGTTTTTT
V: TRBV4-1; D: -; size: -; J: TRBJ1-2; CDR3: CASSQAGTNYGYTF; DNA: TGCGCCAGCAGCCAAGCAGGGACTAACTATGGCTACACCTTC
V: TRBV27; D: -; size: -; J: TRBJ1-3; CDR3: CASSFGDGNTIYF; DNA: TGTGCCAGCAGTTTTGGGGACGGAAACACCATATATTTT
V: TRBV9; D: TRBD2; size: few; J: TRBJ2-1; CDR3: CASSATGLAMGEQFF; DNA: TGTGCCAGCAGCGCAACGGGACTAGCTATGGGTGAGCAGTTCTTC
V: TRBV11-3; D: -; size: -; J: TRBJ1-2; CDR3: CASSFDLTGYTF; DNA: TGTGCCAGCAGCTTTGACCTCACCGGCTACACCTTC
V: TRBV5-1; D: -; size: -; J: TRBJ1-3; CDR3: CASSNPGNQAGNTIYF; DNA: TGCGCCAGCAGCAACCCGGGAAACCAGGCTGGAAACACCATATATTTT